The source of this T cell receptor beta chain is a study of blood T cell repertoires in COVID-19. Study as a whole: Collection of acute and convalescent COVID-19 samples took place in the United States, Italy and Spain. PBMCs, B-cell-depleted T cells, or T cells were the source of the cDNA or gDNA that made up the material.

Looked up from germline, CDR1 is SGHRS and CDR2 is YFSETQ. The CDR3 extends over 13 amino acids. V was clipped by 3 bases and J by 4 bases, with 10 bases between them. As originally analysed: Using reference gene primer amplification, nucleated cell counts were estimated. Sequenced by immunoSEQ multiplex PCR; TCRdb stores in-frame clones only, minus some. The V and J calls and clone size come from that table; D and trimming were worked out from the DNA. The data show about 120,000 clones, around nine tenths seen once. The rearrangement joins TRBV5-1 to TRBJ1-1; D may be TRBD1 (6 bases). Sequenced input: peripheral blood. This receptor was taken from a woman older than 75 with acute or convalescent COVID-19. In DNA form, the CDR3 reads TGCGCCAGCAGCTCACAGGGAAGCACTGAAGCTTTCTTT. This codes for CASSSQGSTEAFF.